One and the same sample provided the 27 T cell receptor beta chains below, sequenced in a study of shared clonotypes between healthy human individuals. Repertoires were generated with immunoSEQ multiplex PCR, while TCRdb's copy carries only in-frame clones and drops some. The table has 600,000 to 750,000 clones, approximately 72% seen once. The sequencing input was memory CD4+ T cells sorted from blood. Subset here: CD45RA-negative fraction. The receptors derive from a woman aged 25 to 39 in good health.

This clone occurred a few times. The chain has TRBV19 and TRBJ2-1, with 7 positions matching TRBD2. V lost 4 bases, J lost 8 bases, and 11 bases stayed unmatched. From germline, CDR1 is LNHDA and CDR2 SQIVND (reference sequence). The CDR3 sequence is 15 residues long. Written as DNA, the CDR3 is TGTGCCAGTAGTACCGGCCCTCAAGCGGGATATGAGCAGTTCTTC. This gives the protein CASSTGPQAGYEQFF.

V gene TRBV5-8 combines with J gene TRBJ2-3; D unclear. The CDR3 totals 13 residues. The V gene lost 4 bases and the J gene lost 0 bases, with 6 bases spanning the gap. In germline, CDR1 is SGHTS, CDR2 YDEGEE. The CDR3 region is CASSRVSTDTQYF. The CDR3 nucleotides are TGTGCCAGCAGCCGCGTCAGCACAGATACGCAGTATTTT.

The chain combines TRBV7-3 with TRBJ2-1, with 9 bases that match TRBD1. The CDR3 contains 15 residues. Germline V gene lookup returns CDR1 SGHTA and CDR2 FQGTGA. Trimming took 4 bases from V and 4 from J; bases not matched to a gene: 5. This CDR3 is CASSSGTGIYNEQFF. In DNA, the CDR3 is TGTGCCAGCAGCTCCGGGACAGGGATATACAATGAGCAGTTCTTC.

This chain uses TRBV5-1 with TRBJ2-5; 9 bases are a match to TRBD2. The CDR3 loop spans 15 amino acids. With 0 bases clipped from V and 7 bases from J, the junction kept 7 bases outside the gene matches. Germline V CDR1 and CDR2: SGHRS, YFSETQ. The DNA for the CDR3 is TGCGCCAGCAGCTTGGGACTTAGCGGGAGTGGGACCCAGTACTTC. It is translated as CASSLGLSGSGTQYF.

This chain connects TRBV2 to TRBJ1-1; the D gene is possibly TRBD1 (5 bases). The germline V and J ends were trimmed by 6 bases and 0 bases, with 11 bases remaining between them. Germline-derived CDR1 and CDR2 are SNHLY and FYNNEI. The CDR3 loop spans 14 amino acids. This CDR3 is CASRDGAMNTEAFF. The CDR3 bases are TGTGCCAGCAGGGACGGGGCTATGAACACTGAAGCTTTCTTT.

The chain links TRBV11-3 to TRBJ2-7, with a possible D match to TRBD2 (5 bases). This CDR3 region has 12 residues. The V end lost 5 bases, the J end lost 4 bases, and 9 bases lay between the germline ends. The germline V gene has CDR1 SGHNT and CDR2 YENEEA. CDR3 DNA sequence: TGTGCCAGCAGCCTTGAGGGATACGAGCAGTACTTC. Translated, it gives CASSLEGYEQYF. The complete variable domain, with remaining parts taken from reference TRBV11-3 and TRBJ2-7, reads EAGVVQSPRYKIIEKKQPVAFWCNPISGHNTLYWYLQNLGQGPELLIRYENEEAVDDSQLPKDRFSAERLKGVDSTLKIQPAELGDSAVYLCASSLEGYEQYFGPGTRLTVT.

The V and J genes are TRBV4-2 and TRBJ2-7; TRBD1 agrees at 7 bases. The ends lost 5 bases at V and 2 bases at J; junction bases unmatched: 9. The CDR3 covers 15 residues. Per the germline V gene, CDR1 is LGHNA and CDR2 is YNFKEQ. CDR3 DNA: TGTGCCAGCAGCTTACCCGGGACAGAGACCTACGAGCAGTACTTC. Protein: CASSLPGTETYEQYF.

CDR3: CASSLPGQGQDTQYF. The CDR3, as DNA: TGTGCCAGCTCACTCCCGGGACAGGGTCAGGATACGCAGTATTTT. This rearrangement joins TRBV18 to TRBJ2-3; TRBD1 matches 9 bases. Trimming at V came to 4 bases and at J to 6 bases, leaving 8 bases not matched to a gene. Germline V gene data show CDR1 as KGHSH and CDR2 as LQKENI. The CDR3 covers 15 residues.

This clone was counted many times. The rearrangement uses TRBV6-5 and TRBJ1-1; the match to TRBD1 covers 9 bases. Trimming took 5 bases from V and 5 from J; bases not matched to a gene: 6. The CDR3 has 14 amino acids. Germline CDR1 and CDR2: MNHEY and SVGAGI. In nucleotides, the CDR3 is TGTGCCAGCAGTGCCAGGACAGGGGAAACTGAAGCTTTCTTT. Its translation: CASSARTGETEAFF.

In this sample, this clone turned up a few times. CDR3 nucleotides: TGTGCCAGCAGCCAAGATTTGGGGACAGGGACTAACTATGGCTACACCTTC. It codes for CASSQDLGTGTNYGYTF. The chain uses TRBV4-2 and TRBJ1-2; 9 nucleotides agree with TRBD1. The CDR3 length is 17 residues. Germline lookup yields CDR1 LGHNA and CDR2 YNFKEQ. The junction had 5 bases not matched to a gene; V was cut back by 0 bases and J by 0 bases.

The V gene is TRBV11-3, the J gene TRBJ2-1, with 11 bases lining up with TRBD2. The germline V gene encodes CDR1 SGHNT and CDR2 YENEEA. The CDR3 has 16 amino acids. V was clipped by 4 bases and J by 8 bases; unmatched bases: 10. CDR3 DNA: TGTGCCAGCAGCTCCCGAGGGACTAGCGGCCTCGATGAGCAGTTCTTC. Translated, it gives CASSSRGTSGLDEQFF.

The gene calls are TRBV7-6 and TRBJ2-1; possibly TRBD1 or TRBD2 for D (5 bases each). The CDR3 consists of 11 residues. CDR1 and CDR2 (germline): SGHVS, FNYEAQ. The V end lost 4 bases, the J end lost 9 bases, and 7 bases lay between the germline ends. CDR3 nucleotides: TGTGCCAGCAGCTCGGGGCTTGAGCAGTTCTTC. Protein: CASSSGLEQFF.

The V call is TRBV29-1, the J call TRBJ2-1, with D perhaps TRBD1 (6 bases). The CDR3 spans 12 residues. The germline CDR1 and CDR2 sequences are SQVTM and ANQGSEA. CDR3 in DNA: TGCAGAGCTACAGGGTCCTACAATGAGCAGTTCTTC. The encoded protein is CRATGSYNEQFF.

V gene TRBV11-2 combines with J gene TRBJ2-7; a possible D gene is TRBD2 (5 bases). This CDR3 is 15 amino acids long. From germline, CDR1 is SGHAT and CDR2 FQNNGV. V lost 4 bases and J 2 bases, leaving 15 bases between the germline ends. The CDR3 here is CASSYGPGSTYEQYF. In DNA, the CDR3 is TGTGCCAGCAGCTACGGACCGGGAAGCACCTACGAGCAGTACTTC.

This chain uses TRBV6-5 with TRBJ1-4, with D possibly TRBD1 on 6 matching bases. CDR1 is MNHEY, CDR2 SVGAGI, per germline. This CDR3 has 14 amino acids. The ends were cut back, 4 bases at V and 7 bases at J, with 13 bases in the middle. The CDR3 sequence is CASSWTESSEKLFF. In nucleotides, the CDR3 is TGTGCCAGCAGTTGGACAGAGTCGAGTGAAAAACTGTTTTTT.

A single count supports this clone. The chain has TRBV28 and TRBJ1-1; a weak D match, TRBD1 (6 bases). V lost 7 bases and J lost 4, with 16 bases in between. CDR1 is MDHEN and CDR2 is SYDVKM in the germline V gene. The CDR3 has 14 amino acids. CDR3 bases: TGTGCCAGCAACAGGGCGATAAGTAGCACTGAAGCTTTCTTT. It translates to CASNRAISSTEAFF.

This clone has just one count. The V and J genes are TRBV7-2 and TRBJ2-3; D gene unclear. Germline assignment: CDR1 SGHTA and CDR2 FQGNSA. The CDR3 runs to 14 residues. The V gene lost 1 base and the J gene lost 4 bases, with 9 bases spanning the gap. The CDR3 DNA is TGTGCCAGCAGCTTAGGGTCGACGGCAGATACGCAGTATTTT. Translating gives CASSLGSTADTQYF.

The chain joins TRBV28 to TRBJ1-2; 7 nucleotides match TRBD1. Germline CDR1 reads MDHEN; CDR2 reads SYDVKM. The CDR3 has 16 amino acids. V dropped 4 bases and J dropped 5; count of bases not matched to a gene: 13. The CDR3 here is CASSSPSTGRGYGYTF. CDR3 bases: TGTGCCAGCAGTTCGCCCTCGACAGGGCGGGGGTATGGCTACACCTTC.

The V gene is TRBV28, the J gene TRBJ2-1; 8 nucleotides agree with TRBD1. Germline CDR1 MDHEN, CDR2 SYDVKM. The CDR3 totals 15 residues. The V and J ends lost 3 bases and 4 bases, in that order; junction bases with no gene match: 5. The CDR3: CASSFGRGPYNEQFF. In DNA, the CDR3 is TGTGCCAGCAGTTTTGGCAGGGGGCCTTACAATGAGCAGTTCTTC.

The V and J genes are TRBV28 and TRBJ2-3; D might be TRBD2 (6 bases). The germline V and J ends were trimmed by 2 bases and 1 base, with 13 bases remaining between them. This CDR3 has 16 amino acids. Per germline, CDR1 MDHEN and CDR2 SYDVKM. Here the CDR3 DNA reads TGTGCCAGCAGTTTACGTTGGGGACTGGGCACAGATACGCAGTATTTT. Its protein product is CASSLRWGLGTDTQYF.

V usage is TRBV7-2 and J usage is TRBJ2-5, with a weak D call TRBD1 (6 bases). The germline V gene encodes CDR1 SGHTA and CDR2 FQGNSA. V lost 3 bases, J lost 2 bases, and 13 bases lay in between. This CDR3 has 15 amino acids. As DNA, the CDR3 is TGTGCCAGCAGCTTTAATGGGGGCGGTCAAGAGACCCAGTACTTC. Translating it yields CASSFNGGGQETQYF.

This clone showed up just a few times. The chain couples TRBV6-1 to TRBJ2-7; no definite D call. This CDR3 has 15 amino acids. With 7 bases removed from V and 2 bases from J, the gap between germline ends came to 18 bases. CDR1 is MNHNS, CDR2 SASEGT, per germline. CDR3 sequence: CASTVIEGVTYEQYF. The CDR3 DNA is TGTGCCAGCACCGTGATCGAAGGAGTGACCTACGAGCAGTACTTC.

The chain has TRBV10-2 and TRBJ2-7, with TRBD1 identical over 8 bases. The germline CDR1 and CDR2 sequences are WSHSY and SAAADI. The CDR3 has 15 residues. Trimming removed 3 bases from V and 3 bases from J; junction bases left unmatched: 7. The CDR3, as DNA: TGCGCCAGCAGTGATCCAGGGACAGGAGGCTACGAGCAGTACTTC. As protein: CASSDPGTGGYEQYF.

The chain has TRBV10-3 and TRBJ2-3; the match to TRBD2 covers 7 bases. Trimming at V came to 5 bases and at J to 4 bases, leaving 9 bases not matched to a gene. CDR3 length: 15 residues. Germline assignment: CDR1 ENHRY and CDR2 SYGVKD. Here the CDR3 DNA reads TGTGCCATCAGTAGCGGCGGGAGAGGGGCAGATACGCAGTATTTT. Translated: CAISSGGRGADTQYF.

The V gene is TRBV7-3, the J gene TRBJ2-3; 8 nucleotides match TRBD1. J gave up 2 bases and V 5 bases, and 6 bases lay outside the gene matches. This CDR3 has 15 residues. Per germline, CDR1 SGHTA and CDR2 FQGTGA. This chain's CDR3 is CASSRTGPPTDTQYF. The CDR3 DNA reads as TGTGCCAGCAGCAGGACAGGGCCACCCACAGATACGCAGTATTTT.

The chain is built from TRBV28 and TRBJ2-7; no definite D call. The CDR3 loop spans 10 amino acids. The germline V gene has CDR1 MDHEN and CDR2 SYDVKM. V was trimmed by 6 bases and J by 8 bases, leaving 8 bases between them. The CDR3 coding sequence is TGTGCCAGCAGCCACGAGCAGCAGTACTTC. Its protein is CASSHEQQYF.

The V call is TRBV20-1, the J call TRBJ2-5, with D uncertain. The J call could be wrong; TRBJ2-7 is a better fit for the DNA end. The CDR3 is 11 amino acids. Germline V lookup: CDR1 DFQATT, CDR2 SNEGSKA (reference sequence). Here the CDR3 DNA reads TGCAGTGCTAGTAGGCTGCACGAGCAGTACTTC. Translation gives CSASRLHEQYF.